Following are 18 T cell receptor beta chains from one sample sequenced in a study of somatic mutations in cytotoxic T cells in rheumatoid arthritis. This table comes from immunoSEQ multiplex PCR, and its TCRdb copy is limited to in-frame clones, with some not included. The profile shows about 6,900 clones, about 81% of them singletons. Sequences were obtained from CD8+ T cells sorted from blood. These receptors came from an adult with rheumatoid arthritis.

This rearrangement joins TRBV7-9 to TRBJ2-7; 10 bases are a match to TRBD2. V was pared by 5 bases and J by 3 bases, with 7 bases of the junction left unmatched. Looked up from germline, CDR1 is SEHNR and CDR2 is FQNEAQ (reference sequence). The CDR3 length is 15 residues. CDR3 protein: CASSGVAGGVYEQYF. CDR3 coding DNA: TGTGCCAGCAGCGGAGTAGCGGGGGGCGTCTACGAGCAGTACTTC.

This clone was observed a few times. The rearrangement uses TRBV7-6 and TRBJ2-7; 9 positions agree with TRBD2. Germline CDR1 SGHVS, CDR2 FNYEAQ. The junction had 5 bases not matched to a gene; V was cut back by 5 bases and J by 0 bases. The length of the CDR3 is 15 residues. The CDR3: CASSPSSGDSYEQYF. The CDR3 DNA reads TGTGCCAGCAGCCCCTCTAGCGGGGACTCCTACGAGCAGTACTTC. Combining the CDR3 with reference TRBV7-6 and TRBJ2-7 gives the whole variable domain GAGVSQSPRYKVTKRGQDVALRCDPISGHVSLYWYRQALGQGPEFLTYFNYEAQQDKSGLPNDRFSAERPEGSISTLTIQRTEQRDSAMYRCASSPSSGDSYEQYFGPGTRLTVT.

The chain recombines TRBV27 with TRBJ1-2, with D unresolved. Germline V lookup: CDR1 MNHEY, CDR2 SMNVEV (reference sequence). Between the trimmed V and J ends, which lost 5 bases and 1 base, there was a span of 11 bases. The CDR3 sequence is 14 residues long. The CDR3: CASSPALDNYGYTF. In nucleotides, the CDR3 is TGTGCCAGCAGTCCGGCGTTAGATAACTATGGCTACACCTTC.

The genes are TRBV7-2 and TRBJ1-2; a possible D gene is TRBD1 (5 bases). Germline V lookup: CDR1 SGHTA, CDR2 FQGNSA. The CDR3 extends over 13 amino acids. With 2 bases removed from V and 7 bases from J, the gap between germline ends came to 11 bases. CDR3 sequence reads: CASSLWGSSGYTF. The CDR3 coding sequence is TGTGCCAGCAGCTTATGGGGCTCTTCTGGCTACACCTTC.

The chain combines TRBV19 with TRBJ1-3, with 8 bases aligning to TRBD1. CDR3 size: 19 residues. Germline lookup yields CDR1 LNHDA and CDR2 SQIVND (reference sequence). The V and J ends lost 7 bases and 1 base, in that order; junction bases with no gene match: 18. The CDR3 bases are TGTGCCAGTACCCCCCGTCTTGCGGACAGGGTGGTTTCTGGAAACACCATATATTTT. Residues: CASTPRLADRVVSGNTIYF. Filled out from reference TRBV19 and TRBJ1-3, the complete variable domain reads DGGITQSPKYLFRKEGQNVTLSCEQNLNHDAMYWYRQDPGQGLRLIYYSQIVNDFQKGDIAEGYSVSREKKESFPLTVTSAQKNPTAFYLCASTPRLADRVVSGNTIYFGEGSWLTVV.

The genes are TRBV27 and TRBJ1-5, with D perhaps matching TRBD1 (6 bases). Germline CDR1 MNHEY, CDR2 SMNVEV (reference sequence). The CDR3 extends over 15 amino acids. V was trimmed by 3 bases and J by 1 base, leaving 10 bases between them. The CDR3: CASSFQGISNQPQHF. In DNA form, the CDR3 reads TGTGCCAGCAGTTTTCAGGGGATAAGCAATCAGCCCCAGCATTTT.

The genes are TRBV4-1 and TRBJ1-2; 7 positions match TRBD1. Unmatched junction bases numbered 7, after V lost 5 bases and J lost 1 base. Looked up from germline, CDR1 is MGHRA and CDR2 is YSYEKL. This CDR3 comprises 15 residues. The CDR3 sequence is CASSGTGAINYGYTF. DNA for the CDR3: TGCGCCAGCAGCGGCACAGGGGCTATTAACTATGGCTACACCTTC.

The chain joins TRBV7-2 to TRBJ2-1; D not resolved. The CDR3 contains 17 residues. Germline loops: CDR1 SGHTA, CDR2 FQGNSA. The V and J ends lost 5 bases and 5 bases respectively, with 22 bases between them. The CDR3, as DNA: TGTGCCAGCAGCACACGAGGAGTTGTATTGTCGGACAATGAGCAGTTCTTC. Its translation is CASSTRGVVLSDNEQFF.

The sample holds one count of this clone. The chain recombines TRBV27 with TRBJ2-7; D possibly corresponds to TRBD2 (5 bases). Germline lookup yields CDR1 MNHEY and CDR2 SMNVEV (reference sequence). V was shortened by 2 bases and J by 4 bases, with 9 bases between the two germline ends. This CDR3 spans 13 amino acids. The DNA for the CDR3 is TGTGCCAGCAGTTTAATTCGGGGATACGAGCAGTACTTC. This encodes CASSLIRGYEQYF.

V gene TRBV25-1 combines with J gene TRBJ2-6; D uncertain. The V gene lost 0 bases and the J gene lost 2 bases, with 5 bases spanning the gap. The CDR3 totals 15 residues. CDR1 MGHDK and CDR2 SYGVNS come from the germline V gene. The CDR3 reads CASSEYAAGANVLTF. DNA for the CDR3: TGTGCCAGCAGTGAATATGCGGCTGGGGCCAACGTCCTGACTTTC.

The rearrangement uses TRBV5-1 and TRBJ1-2, with unresolved D. Germline CDR1 and CDR2: SGHRS and YFSETQ. Deletions cut 0 bases from V and 6 bases from J, with 12 bases between. The CDR3 totals 14 residues. CDR3 loop: CASSLARGYDGYTF. CDR3 nucleotides: TGCGCCAGCAGCTTGGCCCGAGGGTACGATGGCTACACCTTC.

This CDR3 reads CASTPGGRNGYTF. The CDR3 DNA reads as TGTGCCAGCACACCTGGGGGGAGGAATGGCTACACCTTC. The chain has TRBV9 and TRBJ1-2; D might be TRBD1 (5 bases). Trimming cost V 6 bases and J 6 bases, with 15 bases left between them. CDR3 length: 13 residues. Germline lookup yields CDR1 SGDLS and CDR2 YYNGEE.

V usage is TRBV30 and J usage is TRBJ2-1; 9 bases line up with TRBD2. J gave up 9 bases and V 4 bases, and 7 bases lay outside the gene matches. CDR1 is GTSNPN, CDR2 SVGIG, per germline (reference sequence). The CDR3 sequence is 13 residues long. The CDR3 sequence: CAWTAGGRGEQFF. The DNA of the CDR3 is TGTGCCTGGACGGCGGGGGGGCGAGGTGAGCAGTTCTTC.

V gene TRBV7-3 combines with J gene TRBJ2-3; 12 positions match TRBD2. The trim removed 6 bases at V and 2 bases at J, leaving 9 bases unmatched. This CDR3 has 17 amino acids. Germline CDR1 is SGHTA and CDR2 is FQGTGA. This CDR3 is CASRSPASGGDTDTQYF. The DNA for the CDR3 is TGTGCCAGCAGGTCCCCAGCTAGCGGGGGGGACACAGATACGCAGTATTTT.

V usage is TRBV28 and J usage is TRBJ1-6; maybe TRBD1 (6 bases). CDR3 length equals 14 residues. V was pared by 4 bases and J by 16 bases, with 20 bases between. Germline CDR1 is MDHEN and CDR2 is SYDVKM. CDR3 bases: TGTGCCAGCAGTTCCCATCCCCAGGGGTATATACTCCACTTT. Encoded protein: CASSSHPQGYILHF.

The chain links TRBV27 to TRBJ1-5; 8 bases line up with TRBD1. This CDR3 has 15 amino acids. Germline-derived CDR1 and CDR2 are MNHEY and SMNVEV (reference sequence). The trim removed 5 bases at V and 6 bases at J, leaving 9 bases unmatched. The DNA for the CDR3 is TGTGCCAGCAGTCCTCTCTCAGGGGGCATTCAGCCCCAGCATTTT. This gives the protein CASSPLSGGIQPQHF.

The J gene is TRBJ2-3, the V gene TRBV28; D gene uncertain. The germline gives CDR1 MDHEN, CDR2 SYDVKM. This CDR3 has 13 amino acids. Trimming left V 5 bases short and J 0 bases short, with 6 bases between. The CDR3 loop is CASSRDSTDTQYF. The DNA of the CDR3 is TGTGCCAGCAGTCGAGACAGCACAGATACGCAGTATTTT.

Here the CDR3 DNA reads TGTGCCATCAGCGCGGACAGGATCTCACCCCTCCACTTT. Amino acids: CAISADRISPLHF. The J gene is TRBJ1-6, the V gene TRBV10-3; TRBD1 agrees at 7 bases. J lost 10 bases, V lost 6 bases, and 6 bases had no gene match. This CDR3 region has 13 residues. Germline V gene data show CDR1 as ENHRY and CDR2 as SYGVKD.